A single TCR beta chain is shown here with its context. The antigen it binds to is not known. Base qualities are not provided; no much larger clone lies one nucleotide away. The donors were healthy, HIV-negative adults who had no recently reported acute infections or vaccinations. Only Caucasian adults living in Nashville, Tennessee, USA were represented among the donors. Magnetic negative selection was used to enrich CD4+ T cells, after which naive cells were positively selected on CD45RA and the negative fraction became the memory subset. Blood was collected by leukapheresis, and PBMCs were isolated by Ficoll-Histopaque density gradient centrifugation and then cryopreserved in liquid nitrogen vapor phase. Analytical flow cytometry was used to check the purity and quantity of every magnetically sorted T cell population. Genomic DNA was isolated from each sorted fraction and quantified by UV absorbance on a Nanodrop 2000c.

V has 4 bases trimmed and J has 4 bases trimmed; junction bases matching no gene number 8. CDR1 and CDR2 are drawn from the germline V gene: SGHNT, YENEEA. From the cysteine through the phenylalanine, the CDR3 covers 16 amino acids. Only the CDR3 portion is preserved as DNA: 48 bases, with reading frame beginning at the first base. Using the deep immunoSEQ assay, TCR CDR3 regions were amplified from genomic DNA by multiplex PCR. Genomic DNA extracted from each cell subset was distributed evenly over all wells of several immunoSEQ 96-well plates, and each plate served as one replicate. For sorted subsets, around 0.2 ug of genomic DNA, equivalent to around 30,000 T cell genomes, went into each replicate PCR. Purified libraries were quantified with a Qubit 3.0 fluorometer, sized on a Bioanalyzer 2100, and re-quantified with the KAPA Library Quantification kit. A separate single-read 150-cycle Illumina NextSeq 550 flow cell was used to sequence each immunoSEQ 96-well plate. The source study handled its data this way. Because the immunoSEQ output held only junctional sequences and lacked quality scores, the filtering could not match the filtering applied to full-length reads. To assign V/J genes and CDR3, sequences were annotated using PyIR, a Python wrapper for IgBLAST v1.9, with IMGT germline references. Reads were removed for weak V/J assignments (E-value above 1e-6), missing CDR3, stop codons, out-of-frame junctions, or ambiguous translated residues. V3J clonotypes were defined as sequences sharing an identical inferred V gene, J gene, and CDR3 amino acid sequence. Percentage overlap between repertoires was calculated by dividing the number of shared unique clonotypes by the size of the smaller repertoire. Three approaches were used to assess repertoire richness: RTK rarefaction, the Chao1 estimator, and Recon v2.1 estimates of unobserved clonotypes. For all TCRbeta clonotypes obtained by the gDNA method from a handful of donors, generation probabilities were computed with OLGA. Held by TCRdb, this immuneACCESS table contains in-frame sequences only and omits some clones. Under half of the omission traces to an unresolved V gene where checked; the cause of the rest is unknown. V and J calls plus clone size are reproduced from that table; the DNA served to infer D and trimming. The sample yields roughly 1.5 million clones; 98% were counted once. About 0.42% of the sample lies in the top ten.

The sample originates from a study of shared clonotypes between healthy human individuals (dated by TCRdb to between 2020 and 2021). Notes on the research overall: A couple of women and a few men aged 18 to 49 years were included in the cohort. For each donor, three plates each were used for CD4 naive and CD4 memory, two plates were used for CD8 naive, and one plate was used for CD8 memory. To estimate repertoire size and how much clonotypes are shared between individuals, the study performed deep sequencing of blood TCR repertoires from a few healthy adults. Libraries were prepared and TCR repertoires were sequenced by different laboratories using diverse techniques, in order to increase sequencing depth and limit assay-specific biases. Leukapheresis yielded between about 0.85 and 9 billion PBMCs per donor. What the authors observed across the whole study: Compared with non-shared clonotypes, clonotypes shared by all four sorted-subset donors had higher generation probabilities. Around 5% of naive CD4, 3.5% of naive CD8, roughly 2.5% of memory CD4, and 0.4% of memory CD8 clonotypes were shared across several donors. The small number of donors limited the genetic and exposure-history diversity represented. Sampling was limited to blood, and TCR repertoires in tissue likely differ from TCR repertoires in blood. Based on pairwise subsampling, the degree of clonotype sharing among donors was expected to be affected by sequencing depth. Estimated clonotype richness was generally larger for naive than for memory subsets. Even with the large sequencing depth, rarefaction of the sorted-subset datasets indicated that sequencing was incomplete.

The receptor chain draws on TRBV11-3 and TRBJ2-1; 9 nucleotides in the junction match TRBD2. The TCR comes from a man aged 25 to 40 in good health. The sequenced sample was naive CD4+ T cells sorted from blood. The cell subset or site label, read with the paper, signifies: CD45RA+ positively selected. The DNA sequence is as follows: TGTGCCAGCAGCTCCCACCCGACTAGCGGTTACAATGAGCAGTTCTTC. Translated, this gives CASSSHPTSGYNEQFF.